One sample yielded the 6 T cell receptor beta chains listed below, sequenced in a study of blood T cell repertoires in COVID-19. Repertoires were generated with immunoSEQ multiplex PCR, while TCRdb's copy carries only in-frame clones and drops some. The table lists about 98,000 clones, 70% to 90% of them singletons. The sequenced sample was peripheral blood. Receptor source: a man in his 70s with acute or convalescent COVID-19.

V gene TRBV19 combines with J gene TRBJ2-4, with no clear D. Germline V gene sequence: CDR1 LNHDA, CDR2 SQIVND (reference sequence). The CDR3 runs 14 residues. V was pared by 2 bases and J by 0 bases, with 5 bases between. CDR3 sequence: CASSILRAKNIQYF. In DNA, the CDR3 is TGTGCCAGTAGTATACTCCGAGCCAAAAACATTCAGTACTTC.

The rearrangement uses TRBV27 and TRBJ2-7, with TRBD2 as a possible D gene (6 bases). This CDR3 comprises 14 residues. Trimming pared 5 bases from V and 3 bases from J, leaving 14 bases between. Per the germline V gene, CDR1 is MNHEY and CDR2 is SMNVEV (reference sequence). The chain's CDR3 is CASSRSPGVYEQYF. Written as DNA, the CDR3 is TGTGCCAGCAGTCGCTCCCCGGGGGTCTACGAGCAGTACTTC.

The chain joins TRBV21-1 to TRBJ2-7; the tabulated D call, TRBD2, remains unverified against the DNA. TRBV21-1 is given as a pseudogene. This CDR3 contains 16 residues. This CDR3 is CASSKLELAVPDEQYF. The CDR3 nucleotides read TGTGCCAGCAGCAAACTTGAACTAGCGGTACCGGACGAGCAGTACTTC.

This chain joins TRBV27 and TRBJ2-7; D uncertain. Germline V lookup: CDR1 MNHEY, CDR2 SMNVEV (reference sequence). The CDR3 contains 12 residues. The ends were cut back, 7 bases at V and 9 bases at J, with 16 bases in the middle. The CDR3 nucleotides are TGTGCCAGCACCACATACCCTCGCGGGCAGTACGTC. Protein product: CASTTYPRGQYV.

This sequence joins TRBV2 and TRBJ1-2; 8 bases are a match to TRBD1. J gave up 4 bases and V 3 bases, and 7 bases lay outside the gene matches. The CDR3 contains 15 residues. CDR1 and CDR2 (germline): SNHLY, FYNNEI. As DNA, the CDR3 is TGTGCCAGCAGTGAGGGGCAGGGGGCTGTCTATGGCTACACCTTC. Residues: CASSEGQGAVYGYTF. Drawing the rest from reference TRBV2 and TRBJ1-2, the complete variable domain is EPEVTQTPSHQVTQMGQEVILRCVPISNHLYFYWYRQILGQKVEFLVSFYNNEISEKSEIFDDQFSVERPDGSNFTLKIRSTKLEDSAMYFCASSEGQGAVYGYTFGSGTRLTVV.

For the CDR3, the DNA is TGTGCCAGCAGTGAAGACAGGGGAAGAGGTCCTGGCTACACCTTC. Translation: CASSEDRGRGPGYTF. The V call is TRBV6-1, the J call TRBJ1-2; TRBD1 aligns across 7 bases. V lost 1 base to trimming and J lost 7 bases; unmatched junction nucleotides: 9. The CDR3 is made up of 15 amino acids. CDR1 and CDR2 from the germline V gene are MNHNS and SASEGT.